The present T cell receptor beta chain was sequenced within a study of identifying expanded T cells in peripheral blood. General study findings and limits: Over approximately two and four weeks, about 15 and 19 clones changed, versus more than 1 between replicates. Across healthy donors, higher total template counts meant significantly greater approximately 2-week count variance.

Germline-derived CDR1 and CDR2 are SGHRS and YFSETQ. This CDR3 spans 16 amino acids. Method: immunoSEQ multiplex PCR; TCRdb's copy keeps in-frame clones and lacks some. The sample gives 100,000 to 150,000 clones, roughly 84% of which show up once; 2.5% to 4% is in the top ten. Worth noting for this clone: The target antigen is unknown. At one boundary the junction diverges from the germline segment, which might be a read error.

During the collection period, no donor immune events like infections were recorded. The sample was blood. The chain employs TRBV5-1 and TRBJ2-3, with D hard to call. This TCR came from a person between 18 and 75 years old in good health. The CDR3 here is CASGFRWAPDLDTQYF. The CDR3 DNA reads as TGCGCCAGCGGCTTTAGGTGGGCACCTGATTTAGATACGCAGTATTTT.